This TCR beta chain was retrieved from a study of T cell repertoires in cytomegalovirus infection. Study information: Both CMV infection and a matching HLA type were indicated by public TCR beta signatures.

Regarding this clonotype: The antigen is not known.

CDR3 size: 17 residues. Per the germline V gene, CDR1 is MGHRA and CDR2 is YSYEKL. The germline V and J ends were trimmed by 0 bases and 2 bases, with 15 bases remaining between them. TCRdb reprocessed the reads with MiXCR, giving one entry per CDR3 protein. The table includes 600,000 to 700,000 distinct CDR3 sequences, around a third detected once. The specimen was cultured PBMCs, collected from culture after CMV antigen stimulation. The clonotype comes from a human donor in good health (CMV status not recorded). Some clones in this sample may be carry-over from other donors' samples. The V gene is TRBV4-1, the J gene TRBJ2-3; perhaps TRBD1 as D (5 bases). The CDR3 sequence: CASSQDDRTLHTDTQYF. In DNA, the CDR3 is TGCGCCAGCAGCCAAGATGACAGAACTTTGCACACAGATACGCAGTATTTT.